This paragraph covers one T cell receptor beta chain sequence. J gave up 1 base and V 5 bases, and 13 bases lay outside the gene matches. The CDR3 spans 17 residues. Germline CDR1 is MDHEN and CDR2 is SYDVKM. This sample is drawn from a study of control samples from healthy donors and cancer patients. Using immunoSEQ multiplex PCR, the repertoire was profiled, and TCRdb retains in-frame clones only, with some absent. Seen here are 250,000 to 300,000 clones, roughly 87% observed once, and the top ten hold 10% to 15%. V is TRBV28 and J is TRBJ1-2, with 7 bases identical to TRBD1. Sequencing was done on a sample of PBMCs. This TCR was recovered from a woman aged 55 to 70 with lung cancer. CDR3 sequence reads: CASSTPGLGQVNYGYTF. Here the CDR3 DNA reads TGTGCCAGCAGTACTCCTGGGTTAGGACAGGTTAACTATGGCTACACCTTC.